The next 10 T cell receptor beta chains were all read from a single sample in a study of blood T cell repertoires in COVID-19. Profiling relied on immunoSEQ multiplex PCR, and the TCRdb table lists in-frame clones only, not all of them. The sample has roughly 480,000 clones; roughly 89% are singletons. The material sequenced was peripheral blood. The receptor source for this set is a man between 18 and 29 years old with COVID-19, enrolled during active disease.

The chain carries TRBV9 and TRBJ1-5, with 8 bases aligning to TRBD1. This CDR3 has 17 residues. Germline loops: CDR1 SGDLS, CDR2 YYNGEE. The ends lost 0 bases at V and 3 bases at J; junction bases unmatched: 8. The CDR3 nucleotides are TGTGCCAGCAGCGTAGATTTGGACAGGGCCACCAATCAGCCCCAGCATTTT. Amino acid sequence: CASSVDLDRATNQPQHF.

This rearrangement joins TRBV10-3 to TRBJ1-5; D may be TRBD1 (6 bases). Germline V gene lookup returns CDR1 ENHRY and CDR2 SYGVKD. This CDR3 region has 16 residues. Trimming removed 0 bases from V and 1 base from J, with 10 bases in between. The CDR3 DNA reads TGTGCCATCAGTGAGTCGGGGACACTAAGCAATCAGCCCCAGCATTTT. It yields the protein CAISESGTLSNQPQHF.

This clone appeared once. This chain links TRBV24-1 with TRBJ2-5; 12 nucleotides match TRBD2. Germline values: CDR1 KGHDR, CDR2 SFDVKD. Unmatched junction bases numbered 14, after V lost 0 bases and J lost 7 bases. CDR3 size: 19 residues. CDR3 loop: CATSDLQGPLAGGPGTQYF. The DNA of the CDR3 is TGTGCCACCAGTGATTTGCAAGGACCCCTAGCGGGAGGGCCCGGGACCCAGTACTTC.

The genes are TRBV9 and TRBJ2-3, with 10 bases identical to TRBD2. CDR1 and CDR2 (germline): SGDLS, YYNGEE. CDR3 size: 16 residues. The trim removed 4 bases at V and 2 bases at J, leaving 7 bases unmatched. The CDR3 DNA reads TGTGCCAGCAGCCCAAGCGGGGGGGGATCCACAGATACGCAGTATTTT. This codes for CASSPSGGGSTDTQYF.

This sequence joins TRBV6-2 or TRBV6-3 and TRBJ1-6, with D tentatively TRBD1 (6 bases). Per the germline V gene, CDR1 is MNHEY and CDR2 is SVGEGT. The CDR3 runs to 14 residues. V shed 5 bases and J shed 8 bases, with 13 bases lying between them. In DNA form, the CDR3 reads TGTGCCAGCAGTAGGGACACCATTTATTCACCCCTCCACTTT. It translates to CASSRDTIYSPLHF.

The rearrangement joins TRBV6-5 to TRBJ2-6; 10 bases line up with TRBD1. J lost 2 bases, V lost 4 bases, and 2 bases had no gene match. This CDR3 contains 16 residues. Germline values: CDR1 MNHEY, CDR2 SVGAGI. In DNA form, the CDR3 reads TGTGCCAGCAGTTGGACAGGGGGGACTGGGGCCAACGTCCTGACTTTC. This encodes CASSWTGGTGANVLTF.

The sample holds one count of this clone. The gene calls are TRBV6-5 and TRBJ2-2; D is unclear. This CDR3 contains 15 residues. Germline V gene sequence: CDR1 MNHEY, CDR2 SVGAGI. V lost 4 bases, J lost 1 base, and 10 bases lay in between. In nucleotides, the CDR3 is TGTGCCAGCAGTTTTACGACTTTGAACACCGGGGAGCTGTTTTTT. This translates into CASSFTTLNTGELFF.

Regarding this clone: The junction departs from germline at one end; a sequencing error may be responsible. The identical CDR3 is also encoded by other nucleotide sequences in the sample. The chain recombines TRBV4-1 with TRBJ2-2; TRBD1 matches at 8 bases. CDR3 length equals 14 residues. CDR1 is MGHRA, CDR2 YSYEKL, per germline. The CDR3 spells CASRQGAMAGELFF. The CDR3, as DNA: TGCGCCAGCAGGCAGGGGGCAATGGCCGGAGAGCTGTTTTTT.

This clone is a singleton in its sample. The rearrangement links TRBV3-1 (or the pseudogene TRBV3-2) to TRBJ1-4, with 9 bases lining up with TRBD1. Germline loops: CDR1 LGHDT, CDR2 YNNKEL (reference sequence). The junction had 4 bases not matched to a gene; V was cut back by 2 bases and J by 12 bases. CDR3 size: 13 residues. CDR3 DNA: TGTGCCAGCAGCCAACGGACAGGGGAGCAACTGTTTTTT. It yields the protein CASSQRTGEQLFF.

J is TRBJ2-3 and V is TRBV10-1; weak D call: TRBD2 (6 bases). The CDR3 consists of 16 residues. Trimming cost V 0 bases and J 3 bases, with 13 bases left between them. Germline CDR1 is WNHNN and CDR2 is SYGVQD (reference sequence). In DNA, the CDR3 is TGCGCCAGCAGTGAGTCCGGGTCAGGGAGGACAGATACGCAGTATTTT. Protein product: CASSESGSGRTDTQYF.